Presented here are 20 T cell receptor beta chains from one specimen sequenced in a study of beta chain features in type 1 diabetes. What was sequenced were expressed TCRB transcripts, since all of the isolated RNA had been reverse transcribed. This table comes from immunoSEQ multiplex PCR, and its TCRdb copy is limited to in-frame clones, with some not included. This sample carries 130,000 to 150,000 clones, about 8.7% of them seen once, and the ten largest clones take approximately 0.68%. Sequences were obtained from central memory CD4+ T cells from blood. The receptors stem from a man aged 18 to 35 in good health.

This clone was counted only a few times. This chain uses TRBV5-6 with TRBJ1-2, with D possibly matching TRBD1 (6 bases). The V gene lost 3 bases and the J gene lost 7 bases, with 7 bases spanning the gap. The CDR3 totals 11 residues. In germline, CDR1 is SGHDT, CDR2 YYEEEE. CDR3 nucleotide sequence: TGTGCCAGCAGCTCAGGGGTTGGCTACACCTTC. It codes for CASSSGVGYTF. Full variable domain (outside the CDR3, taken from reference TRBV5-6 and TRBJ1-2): DAGVTQSPTHLIKTRGQQVTLRCSPKSGHDTVSWYQQALGQGPQFIFQYYEEEERQRGNFPDRFSGHQFPNYSSELNVNALLLGDSALYLCASSSGVGYTFGSGTRLTVV.

CDR3 region: CASSLPGTGLGQPQHF. The CDR3 DNA sequence: TGTGCCAGCAGCTTACCAGGGACAGGGTTGGGACAGCCCCAGCATTTT. V gene TRBV7-2 combines with J gene TRBJ1-5; 9 bases map to TRBD1. Germline CDR1 is SGHTA and CDR2 is FQGNSA. This CDR3 is 16 amino acids long. V was clipped by 2 bases and J by 7 bases; unmatched bases: 9.

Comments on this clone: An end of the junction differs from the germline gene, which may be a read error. CDR3 coding DNA: TGTGCCAGCAGCTTCGGACAGACTAATTCACCCCTCCGCTTT. This encodes CASSFGQTNSPLRF. The chain recombines TRBV7-9 with TRBJ1-6; D is possibly TRBD1 (6 bases). The CDR3 extends over 14 amino acids. Per the germline V gene, CDR1 is SEHNR and CDR2 is FQNEAQ (reference sequence).

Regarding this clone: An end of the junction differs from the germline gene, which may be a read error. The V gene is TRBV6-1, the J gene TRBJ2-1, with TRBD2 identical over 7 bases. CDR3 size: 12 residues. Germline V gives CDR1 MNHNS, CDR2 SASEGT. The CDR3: CASNPNGGNGVF. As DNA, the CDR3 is TGTGCCAGCAACCCTAACGGGGGGAACGGCGTCTTC.

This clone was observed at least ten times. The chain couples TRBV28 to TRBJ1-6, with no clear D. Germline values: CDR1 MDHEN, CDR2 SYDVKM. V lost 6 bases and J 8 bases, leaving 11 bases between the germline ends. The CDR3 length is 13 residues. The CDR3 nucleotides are TGTGCCAGCAGGGGCGCCGAGCATTCACCCCTCCACTTT. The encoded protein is CASRGAEHSPLHF.

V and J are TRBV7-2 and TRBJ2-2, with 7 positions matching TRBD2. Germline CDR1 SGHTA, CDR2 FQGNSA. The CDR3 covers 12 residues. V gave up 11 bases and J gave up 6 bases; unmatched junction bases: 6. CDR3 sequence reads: CASRGLAGELFF. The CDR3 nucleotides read TGTGCCTCCAGAGGACTAGCCGGGGAGCTGTTTTTT.

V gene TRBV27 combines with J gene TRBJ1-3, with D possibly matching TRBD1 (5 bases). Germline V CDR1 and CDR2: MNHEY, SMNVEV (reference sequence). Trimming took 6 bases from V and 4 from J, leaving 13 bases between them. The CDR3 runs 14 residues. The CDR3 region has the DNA TGTGCCAGCAGATCAGGGAATTTGGGAAACACCATATATTTT. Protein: CASRSGNLGNTIYF.

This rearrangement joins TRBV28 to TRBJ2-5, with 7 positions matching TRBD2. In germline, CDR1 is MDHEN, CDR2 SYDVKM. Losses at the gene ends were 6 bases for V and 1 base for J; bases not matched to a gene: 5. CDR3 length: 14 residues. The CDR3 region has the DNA TGTGCCAGCAGAGGCGGGGGAACCCAAGAGACCCAGTACTTC. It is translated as CASRGGGTQETQYF.

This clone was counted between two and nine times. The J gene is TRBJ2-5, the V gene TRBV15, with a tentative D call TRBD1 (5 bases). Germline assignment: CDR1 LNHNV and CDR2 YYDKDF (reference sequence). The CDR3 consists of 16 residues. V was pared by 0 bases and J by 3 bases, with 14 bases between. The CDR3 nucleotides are TGTGCCACCAGCAGAGATCGGGCCAGGGTCGAAGAGACCCAGTACTTC. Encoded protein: CATSRDRARVEETQYF. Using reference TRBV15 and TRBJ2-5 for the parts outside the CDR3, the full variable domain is DAMVIQNPRYQVTQFGKPVTLSCSQTLNHNVMYWYQQKSSQAPKLLFHYYDKDFNNEADTPDNFQSRRPNTSFCFLDIRSPGLGDTAMYLCATSRDRARVEETQYFGPGTRLLVL.

The CDR3 reads CASSRGDYNSPLHF. The CDR3 DNA follows: TGTGCCAGCAGCAGGGGCGATTATAATTCACCCCTCCACTTT. The chain recombines TRBV6-1 with TRBJ1-6, with D perhaps matching TRBD1 (6 bases). CDR1 MNHNS and CDR2 SASEGT come from the germline V gene. This CDR3 is built from 14 residues. Between the trimmed V and J ends, which lost 6 bases and 4 bases, there was a span of 10 bases.

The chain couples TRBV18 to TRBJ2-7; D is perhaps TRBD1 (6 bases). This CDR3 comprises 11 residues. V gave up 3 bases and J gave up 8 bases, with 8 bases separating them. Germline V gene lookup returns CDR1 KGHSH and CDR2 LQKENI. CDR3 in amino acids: CASSPDRKQYF. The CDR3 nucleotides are TGTGCCAGCTCACCTGACAGGAAGCAGTACTTC.

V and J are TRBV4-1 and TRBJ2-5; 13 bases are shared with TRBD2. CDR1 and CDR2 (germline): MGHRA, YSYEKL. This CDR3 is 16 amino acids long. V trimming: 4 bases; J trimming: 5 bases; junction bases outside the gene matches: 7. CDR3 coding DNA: TGCGCCAGCAGCCTACTAGCGGGGGGGCCGTCTGAGACCCAGTACTTC. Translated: CASSLLAGGPSETQYF.

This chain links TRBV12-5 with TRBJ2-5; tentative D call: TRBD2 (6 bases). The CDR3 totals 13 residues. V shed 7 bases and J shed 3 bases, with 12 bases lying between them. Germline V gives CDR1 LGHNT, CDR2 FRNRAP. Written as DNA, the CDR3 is TGTGCTAGTGCCCTTCCGGGGGAAGAGACCCAGTACTTC. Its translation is CASALPGEETQYF.

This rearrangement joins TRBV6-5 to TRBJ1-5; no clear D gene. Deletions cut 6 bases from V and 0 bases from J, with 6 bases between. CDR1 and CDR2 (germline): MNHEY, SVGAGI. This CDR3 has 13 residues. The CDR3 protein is CASRAHSNQPQHF. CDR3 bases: TGTGCCAGCAGGGCACATAGCAATCAGCCCCAGCATTTT.

In nucleotides, the CDR3 is TGTGCCAGCTCATTCGGGGGGAATCAAGAGACCCAGTACTTC. Translating it yields CASSFGGNQETQYF. The V gene is TRBV6-5, the J gene TRBJ2-5; 7 positions agree with TRBD2. From germline, CDR1 is MNHEY and CDR2 SVGAGI. The length of the CDR3 is 14 residues. V lost 8 bases, J lost 2 bases, and 8 bases stayed unmatched.

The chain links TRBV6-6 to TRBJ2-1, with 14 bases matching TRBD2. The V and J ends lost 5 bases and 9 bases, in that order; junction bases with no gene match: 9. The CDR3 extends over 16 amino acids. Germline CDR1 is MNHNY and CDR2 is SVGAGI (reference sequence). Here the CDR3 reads CASSPPGTSGGGEQFF. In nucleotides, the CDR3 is TGTGCCAGCAGTCCTCCCGGGACTAGCGGGGGTGGTGAGCAGTTCTTC.

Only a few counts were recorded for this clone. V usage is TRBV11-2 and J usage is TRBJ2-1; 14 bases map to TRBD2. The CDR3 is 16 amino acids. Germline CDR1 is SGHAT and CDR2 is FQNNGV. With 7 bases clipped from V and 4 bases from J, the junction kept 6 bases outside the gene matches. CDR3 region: CASTDGLAGGYNEQFF. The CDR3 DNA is TGTGCCAGCACCGACGGACTAGCGGGGGGATACAATGAGCAGTTCTTC.

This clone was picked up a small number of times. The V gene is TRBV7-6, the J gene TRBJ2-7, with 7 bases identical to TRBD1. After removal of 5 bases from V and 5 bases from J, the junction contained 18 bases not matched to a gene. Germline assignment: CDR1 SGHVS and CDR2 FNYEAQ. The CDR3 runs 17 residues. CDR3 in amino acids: CASSQRPGQARGHEQYF. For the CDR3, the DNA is TGTGCCAGCAGCCAGAGGCCAGGACAAGCTAGGGGGCACGAGCAGTACTTC.

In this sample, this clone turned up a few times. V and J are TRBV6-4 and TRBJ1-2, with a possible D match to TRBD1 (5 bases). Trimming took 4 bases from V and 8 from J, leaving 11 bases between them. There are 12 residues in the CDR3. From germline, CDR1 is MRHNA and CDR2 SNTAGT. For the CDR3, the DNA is TGTGCCAGCAGTGCCACCGGGGGAGGCTACACCTTC. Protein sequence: CASSATGGGYTF.

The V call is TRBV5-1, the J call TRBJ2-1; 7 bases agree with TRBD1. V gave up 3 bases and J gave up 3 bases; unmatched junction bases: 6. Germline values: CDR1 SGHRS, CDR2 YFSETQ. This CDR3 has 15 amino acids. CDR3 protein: CASSSTGVVYNEQFF. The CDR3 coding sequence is TGCGCCAGCAGCTCTACAGGGGTAGTCTACAATGAGCAGTTCTTC.